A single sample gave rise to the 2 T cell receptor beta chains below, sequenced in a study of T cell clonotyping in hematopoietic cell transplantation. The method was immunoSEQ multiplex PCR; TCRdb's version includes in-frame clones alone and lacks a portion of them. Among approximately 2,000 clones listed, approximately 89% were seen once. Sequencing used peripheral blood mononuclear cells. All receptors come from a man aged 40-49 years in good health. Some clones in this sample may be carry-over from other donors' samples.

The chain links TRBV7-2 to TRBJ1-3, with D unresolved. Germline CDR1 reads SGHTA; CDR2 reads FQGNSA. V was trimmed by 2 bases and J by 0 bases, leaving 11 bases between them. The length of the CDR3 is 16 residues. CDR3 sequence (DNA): TGTGCCAGCAGCTTATGGGGAAGGAGCTCTGGAAACACCATATATTTT. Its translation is CASSLWGRSSGNTIYF.

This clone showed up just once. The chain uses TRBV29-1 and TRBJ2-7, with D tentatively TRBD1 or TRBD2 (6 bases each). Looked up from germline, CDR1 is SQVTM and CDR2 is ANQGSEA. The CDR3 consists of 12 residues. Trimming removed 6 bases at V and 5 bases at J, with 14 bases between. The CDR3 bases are TGCAGCGTCGGTTGGGGGGCAGACGAGCAGTACTTC. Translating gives CSVGWGADEQYF.